One and the same sample provided the 5 T cell receptor beta chains below, sequenced in a study of regulatory T cells in long-lasting Graves disease (dated by TCRdb to the early 2020s). The library was built by means of multiplex PCR. TCRdb records Illumina HiSeq 4000 as the sequencer. CDR3 regions were amplified by Arm-PCR with iRepertoire HTBI primers to construct TCR beta libraries. TCRdb reprocessed the public reads (quality trimming at Q25 with fastp, clone calling with MiXCR) and kept in-frame beta chains. Rows are combined by CDR3 protein, so each entry shows the most common genes and DNA. The sample table shows about 290,000 distinct CDR3 sequences, and around 21% are seen once. Roughly 56% of the sample belongs to the ten largest clones. The sample's time point label, in plain terms: persistent/refractory GD, antithyroid drugs over 5 years with positive TRAb. RNA was extracted from PBMCs in TRIzol for both TCR sequencing and RNA sequencing.

The sample consisted of peripheral blood mononuclear cells (PBMCs), taken when the disease was refractory, from a patient treated with antithyroid drugs. Source of these receptors: a female donor with Graves disease.

This clonotype was observed many times. This chain joins TRBV28 and TRBJ1-2; 8 bases agree with TRBD1. The germline CDR1 and CDR2 sequences are MDHEN and SYDVKM. The ends lost 5 bases at V and 0 bases at J; junction bases unmatched: 8. This CDR3 spans 16 amino acids. CDR3 protein: CASSQRTGRANYGYTF. DNA of the CDR3: TGTGCCAGCAGTCAGAGGACAGGGCGAGCTAACTATGGCTACACCTTC.

The DNA for the CDR3 is TGCAGTGCTAGAGAATGGACAGGGTTCCCCCACGAGCAGTACTTC. This encodes CSAREWTGFPHEQYF. The V call is TRBV20-1, the J call TRBJ2-7; 8 positions agree with TRBD1. This CDR3 comprises 15 residues. Germline values: CDR1 DFQATT, CDR2 SNEGSKA (reference sequence). Germline trimming cut 0 bases from V and 5 bases from J; bases unmatched to any gene: 9.

This clonotype has a handful of counts. The rearrangement uses TRBV19 and TRBJ2-7, with D unresolved. V was pared by 2 bases and J by 0 bases, with 8 bases between. CDR1 is LNHDA and CDR2 is SQIVND in the germline V gene (reference sequence). The CDR3 extends over 14 amino acids. The CDR3 reads CASSISPDSYEQYF. The DNA of the CDR3 is TGTGCCAGTAGTATATCGCCGGACTCCTACGAGCAGTACTTC.

As concerns this clonotype: Just one base apart from a much larger clone, this may be a read error. The chain couples TRBV7-2 to TRBJ1-1, with 7 bases matching TRBD1. Germline CDR1 and CDR2: SGHTA and FQGNSA. There are 13 residues in the CDR3. The trim removed 8 bases at V and 7 bases at J, leaving 10 bases unmatched. The CDR3 is CASVNLRDSEAFF. For the CDR3, the DNA is TGTGCCAGCGTCAATCTCCGGGACAGTGAAGCTTTCTTT. Complete variable domain (other parts from reference TRBV7-2 and TRBJ1-1): GAGVSQSPSNKVTEKGKDVELRCDPISGHTALYWYRQSLGQGLEFLIYFQGNSAPDKSGLPSDRFSAERTGGSVSTLTIQRTQQEDSAVYLCASVNLRDSEAFFGQGTRLTVV.

This clonotype showed up many times. The chain has TRBV20-1 and TRBJ1-4; perhaps TRBD1 as D (5 bases). The germline CDR1 and CDR2 sequences are DFQATT and SNEGSKA (reference sequence). The CDR3 spans 14 residues. Trimming shortened V by 0 bases and J by 7 bases, and 12 bases separated the two germline ends. The DNA for the CDR3 is TGCAGTGCTAGAGAAGATTGGGGCGGTGAAAAACTGTTTTTT. Protein product: CSAREDWGGEKLFF.